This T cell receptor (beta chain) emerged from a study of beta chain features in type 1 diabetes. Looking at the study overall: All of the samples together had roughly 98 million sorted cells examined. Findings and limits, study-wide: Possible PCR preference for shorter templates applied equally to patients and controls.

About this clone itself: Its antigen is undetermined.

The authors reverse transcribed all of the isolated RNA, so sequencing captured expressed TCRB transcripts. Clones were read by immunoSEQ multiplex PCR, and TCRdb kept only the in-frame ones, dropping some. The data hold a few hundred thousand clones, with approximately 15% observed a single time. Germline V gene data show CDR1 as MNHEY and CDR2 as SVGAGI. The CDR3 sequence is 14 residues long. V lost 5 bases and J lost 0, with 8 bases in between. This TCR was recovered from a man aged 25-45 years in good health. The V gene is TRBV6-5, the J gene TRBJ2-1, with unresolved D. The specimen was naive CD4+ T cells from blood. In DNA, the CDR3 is TGTGCCAGCAGTATCGGCTACTCCTACAATGAGCAGTTCTTC. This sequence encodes CASSIGYSYNEQFF.